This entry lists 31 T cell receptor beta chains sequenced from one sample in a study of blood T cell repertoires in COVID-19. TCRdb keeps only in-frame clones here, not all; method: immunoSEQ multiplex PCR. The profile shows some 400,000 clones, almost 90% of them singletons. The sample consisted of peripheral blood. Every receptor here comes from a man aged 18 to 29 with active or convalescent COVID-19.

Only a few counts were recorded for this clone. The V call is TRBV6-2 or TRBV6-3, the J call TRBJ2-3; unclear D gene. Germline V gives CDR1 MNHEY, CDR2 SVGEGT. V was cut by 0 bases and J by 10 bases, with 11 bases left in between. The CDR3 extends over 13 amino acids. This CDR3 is CASSYSRLGAQYF. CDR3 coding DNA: TGTGCCAGCAGTTACTCGAGGCTTGGCGCGCAGTATTTT.

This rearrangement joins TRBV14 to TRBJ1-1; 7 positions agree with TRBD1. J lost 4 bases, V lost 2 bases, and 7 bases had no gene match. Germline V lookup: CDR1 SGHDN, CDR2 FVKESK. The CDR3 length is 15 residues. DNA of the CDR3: TGTGCCAGCAGCCAAATAACAGGGGCGAGCACTGAAGCTTTCTTT. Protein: CASSQITGASTEAFF.

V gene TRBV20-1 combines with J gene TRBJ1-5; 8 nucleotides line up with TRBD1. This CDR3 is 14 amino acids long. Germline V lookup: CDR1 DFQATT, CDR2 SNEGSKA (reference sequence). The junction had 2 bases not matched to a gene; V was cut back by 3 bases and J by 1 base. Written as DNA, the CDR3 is TGCAGTGCTAGTAGACAGGGGAGCAATCAGCCCCAGCATTTT. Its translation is CSASRQGSNQPQHF.

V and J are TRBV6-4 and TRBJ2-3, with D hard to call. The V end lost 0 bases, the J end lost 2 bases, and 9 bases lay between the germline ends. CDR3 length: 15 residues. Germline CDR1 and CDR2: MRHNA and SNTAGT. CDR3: CASSDSASDTDTQYF. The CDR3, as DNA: TGTGCCAGCAGTGACTCAGCCAGCGACACAGATACGCAGTATTTT.

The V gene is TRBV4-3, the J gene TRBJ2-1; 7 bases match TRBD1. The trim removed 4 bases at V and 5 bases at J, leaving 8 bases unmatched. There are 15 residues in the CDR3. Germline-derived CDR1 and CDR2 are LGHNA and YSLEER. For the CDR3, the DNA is TGCGCCAGCAGCCCGGGGACAGCTATTAACAATGAGCAGTTCTTC. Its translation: CASSPGTAINNEQFF.

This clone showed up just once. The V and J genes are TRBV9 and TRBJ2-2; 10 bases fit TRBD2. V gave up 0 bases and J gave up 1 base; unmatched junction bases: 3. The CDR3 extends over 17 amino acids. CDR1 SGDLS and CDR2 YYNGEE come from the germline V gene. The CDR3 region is CASSVGTSGQNTGELFF. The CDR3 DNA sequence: TGTGCCAGCAGCGTAGGGACTAGCGGTCAGAACACCGGGGAGCTGTTTTTT.

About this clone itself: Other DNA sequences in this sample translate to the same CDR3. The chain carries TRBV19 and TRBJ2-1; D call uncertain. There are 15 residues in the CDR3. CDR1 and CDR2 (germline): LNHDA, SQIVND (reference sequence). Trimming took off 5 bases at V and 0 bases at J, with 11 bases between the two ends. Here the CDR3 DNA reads TGTGCCAGTAGTCAGGCAGGAAGCTCCTACAATGAGCAGTTCTTC. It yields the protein CASSQAGSSYNEQFF.

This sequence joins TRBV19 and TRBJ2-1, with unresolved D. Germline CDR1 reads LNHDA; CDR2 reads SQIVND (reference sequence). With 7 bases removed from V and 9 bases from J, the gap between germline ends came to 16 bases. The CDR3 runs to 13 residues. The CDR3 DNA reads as TGTGCCAGTAAGACGGCAGGTGTTATTGAGCAGTTCTTC. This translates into CASKTAGVIEQFF.

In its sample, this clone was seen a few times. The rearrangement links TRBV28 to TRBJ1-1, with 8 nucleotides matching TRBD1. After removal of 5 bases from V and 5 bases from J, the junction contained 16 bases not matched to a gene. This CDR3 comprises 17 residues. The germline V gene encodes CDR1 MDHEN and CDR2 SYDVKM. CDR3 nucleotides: TGTGCCAGCAGTCGACCCGGGACAGGTCGAGGTAATACTGAAGCTTTCTTT. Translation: CASSRPGTGRGNTEAFF.

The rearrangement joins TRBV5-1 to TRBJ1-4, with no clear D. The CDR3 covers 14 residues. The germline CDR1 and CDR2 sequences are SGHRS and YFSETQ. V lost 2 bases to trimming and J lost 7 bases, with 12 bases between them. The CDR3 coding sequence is TGCGCCAGCAGCTTCATACTCCCAGGTGAAAAACTGTTTTTT. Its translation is CASSFILPGEKLFF.

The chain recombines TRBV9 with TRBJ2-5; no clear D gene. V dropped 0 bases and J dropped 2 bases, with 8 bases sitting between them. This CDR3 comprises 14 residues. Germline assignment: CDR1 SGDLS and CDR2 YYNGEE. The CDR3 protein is CASSVGSLQETQYF. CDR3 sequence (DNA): TGTGCCAGCAGCGTAGGTAGCCTACAAGAGACCCAGTACTTC.

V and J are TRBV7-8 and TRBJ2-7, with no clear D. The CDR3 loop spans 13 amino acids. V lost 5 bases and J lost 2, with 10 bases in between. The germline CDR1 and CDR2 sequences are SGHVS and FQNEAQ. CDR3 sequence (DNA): TGTGCCAGCAGCAAAGGTCAGGCCTACGAGCAGTACTTC. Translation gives CASSKGQAYEQYF.

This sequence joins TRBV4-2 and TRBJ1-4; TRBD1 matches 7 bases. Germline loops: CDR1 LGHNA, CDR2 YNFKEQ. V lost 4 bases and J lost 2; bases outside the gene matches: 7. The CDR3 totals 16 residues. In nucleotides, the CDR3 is TGTGCCAGCAGCCCTACAGGGGTACGCACTAATGAAAAACTGTTTTTT. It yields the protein CASSPTGVRTNEKLFF.

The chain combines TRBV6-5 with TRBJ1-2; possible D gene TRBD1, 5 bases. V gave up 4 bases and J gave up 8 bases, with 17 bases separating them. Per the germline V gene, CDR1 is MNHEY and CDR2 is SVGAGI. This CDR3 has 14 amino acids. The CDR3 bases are TGTGCCAGCAGTTCCCGGGGGACCCATACGGGCTACACCTTC. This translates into CASSSRGTHTGYTF.

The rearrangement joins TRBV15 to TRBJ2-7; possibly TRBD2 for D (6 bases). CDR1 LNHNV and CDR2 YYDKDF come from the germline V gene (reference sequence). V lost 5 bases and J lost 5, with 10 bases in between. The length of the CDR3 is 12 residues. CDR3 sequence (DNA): TGTGCCACCAGCTCGTCGGGGGACGAGCAGTACTTC. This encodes CATSSSGDEQYF.

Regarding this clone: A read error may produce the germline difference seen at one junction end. In DNA, the CDR3 is TGTGCCAGCAGTGATTTCTCTGGGGCCAACGTGCTGACTTTC. This codes for CASSDFSGANVLTF. This chain joins TRBV2 and TRBJ2-6, with D tentatively TRBD1 (5 bases). CDR1 and CDR2 from the germline V gene are SNHLY and FYNNEI. This CDR3 spans 14 amino acids.

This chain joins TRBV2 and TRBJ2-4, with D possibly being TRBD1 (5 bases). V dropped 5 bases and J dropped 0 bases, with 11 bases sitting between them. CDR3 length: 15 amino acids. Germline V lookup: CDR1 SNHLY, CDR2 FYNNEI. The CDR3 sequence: CASSLPQGAKNIQYF. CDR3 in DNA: TGTGCCAGCAGTCTACCCCAGGGAGCCAAAAACATTCAGTACTTC.

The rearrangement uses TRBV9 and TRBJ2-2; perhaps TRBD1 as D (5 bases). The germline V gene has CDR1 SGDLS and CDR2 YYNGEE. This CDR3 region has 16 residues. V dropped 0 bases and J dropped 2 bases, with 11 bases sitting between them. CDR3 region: CASSVGTTANTGELFF. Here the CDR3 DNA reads TGTGCCAGCAGCGTAGGAACGACAGCTAACACCGGGGAGCTGTTTTTT.

CDR3 sequence reads: CASSRGASYEQYF. CDR3 nucleotide sequence: TGTGCCAGCAGTCGTGGGGCTTCCTACGAGCAGTACTTC. The rearrangement uses TRBV6-5 and TRBJ2-7, with a tentative D call TRBD1 (5 bases). Germline V gene lookup returns CDR1 MNHEY and CDR2 SVGAGI. The germline V and J ends were trimmed by 5 bases and 1 base, with 9 bases remaining between them. This CDR3 region has 13 residues.

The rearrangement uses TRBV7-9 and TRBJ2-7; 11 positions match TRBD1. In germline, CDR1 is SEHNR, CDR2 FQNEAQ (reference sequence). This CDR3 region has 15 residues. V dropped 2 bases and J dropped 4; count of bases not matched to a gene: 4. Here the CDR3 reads CASSLTGTGGYEQYF. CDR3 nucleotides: TGTGCCAGCAGCTTAACCGGGACAGGGGGATACGAGCAGTACTTC. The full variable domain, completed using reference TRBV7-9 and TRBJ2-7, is DTGVSQNPRHKITKRGQNVTFRCDPISEHNRLYWYRQTLGQGPEFLTYFQNEAQLEKSRLLSDRFSAERPKGSFSTLEIQRTEQGDSAMYLCASSLTGTGGYEQYFGPGTRLTVT.

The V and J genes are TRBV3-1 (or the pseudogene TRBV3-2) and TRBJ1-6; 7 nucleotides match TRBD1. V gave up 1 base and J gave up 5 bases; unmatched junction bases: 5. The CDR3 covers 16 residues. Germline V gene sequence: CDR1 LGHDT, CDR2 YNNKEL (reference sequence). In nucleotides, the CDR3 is TGTGCCAGCAGCCAAGGGCCGGGACAGAATAATTCACCCCTCCACTTT. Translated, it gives CASSQGPGQNNSPLHF.

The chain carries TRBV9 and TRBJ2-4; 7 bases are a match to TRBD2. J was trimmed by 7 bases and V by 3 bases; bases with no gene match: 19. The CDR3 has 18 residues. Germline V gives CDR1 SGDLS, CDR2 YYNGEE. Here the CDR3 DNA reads TGTGCCAGCAGCGAGTGGGAGGGCAGGTCAAATTTCTTGAACATTCAGTACTTC. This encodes CASSEWEGRSNFLNIQYF.

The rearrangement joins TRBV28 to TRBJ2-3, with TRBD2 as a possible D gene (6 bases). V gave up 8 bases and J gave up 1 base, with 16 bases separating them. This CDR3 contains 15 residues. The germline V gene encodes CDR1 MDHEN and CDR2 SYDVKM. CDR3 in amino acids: CASRGAGGGTDTQYF. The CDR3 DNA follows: TGTGCCAGCCGTGGGGCGGGCGGGGGCACAGATACGCAGTATTTT.

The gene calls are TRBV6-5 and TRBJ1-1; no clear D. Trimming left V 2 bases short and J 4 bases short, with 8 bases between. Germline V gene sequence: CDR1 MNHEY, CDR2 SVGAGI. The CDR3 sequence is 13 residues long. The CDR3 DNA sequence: TGTGCCAGCAGTTACCCAGGTCCCACTGAAGCTTTCTTT. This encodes CASSYPGPTEAFF.

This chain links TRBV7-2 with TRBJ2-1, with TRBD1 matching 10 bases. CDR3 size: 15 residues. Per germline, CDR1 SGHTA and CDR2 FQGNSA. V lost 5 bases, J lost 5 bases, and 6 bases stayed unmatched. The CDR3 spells CASSNRQGAHNEQFF. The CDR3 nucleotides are TGTGCCAGCAGCAACCGACAGGGGGCCCACAATGAGCAGTTCTTC.

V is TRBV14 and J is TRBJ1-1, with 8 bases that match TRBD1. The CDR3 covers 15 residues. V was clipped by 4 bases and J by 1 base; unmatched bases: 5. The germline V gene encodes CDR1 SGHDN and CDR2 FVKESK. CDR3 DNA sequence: TGTGCCAGCAGCCGCACAGGGGGATCGAACACTGAAGCTTTCTTT. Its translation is CASSRTGGSNTEAFF.

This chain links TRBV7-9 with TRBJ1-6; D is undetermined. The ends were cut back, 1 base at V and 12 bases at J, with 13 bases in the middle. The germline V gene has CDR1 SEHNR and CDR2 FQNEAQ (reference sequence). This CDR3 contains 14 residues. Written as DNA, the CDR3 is TGTGCCAGCAGCTTAGATGGGGTCCGGGGACCCCTCCACTTT. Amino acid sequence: CASSLDGVRGPLHF.

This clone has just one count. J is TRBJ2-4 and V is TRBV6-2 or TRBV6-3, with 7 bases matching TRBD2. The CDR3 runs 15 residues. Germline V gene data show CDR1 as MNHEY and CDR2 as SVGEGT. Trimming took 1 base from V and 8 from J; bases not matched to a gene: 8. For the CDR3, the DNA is TGTGCCAGCAGTTACTACCGGGGAGGGATATACATTCAGTACTTC. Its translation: CASSYYRGGIYIQYF.

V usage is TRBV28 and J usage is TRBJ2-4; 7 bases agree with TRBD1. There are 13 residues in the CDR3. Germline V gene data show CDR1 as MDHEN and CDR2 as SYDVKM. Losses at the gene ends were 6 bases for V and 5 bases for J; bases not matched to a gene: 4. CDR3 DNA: TGTGCCAGCAGGCTCGACAGGGAAAACATTCAGTACTTC. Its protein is CASRLDRENIQYF.

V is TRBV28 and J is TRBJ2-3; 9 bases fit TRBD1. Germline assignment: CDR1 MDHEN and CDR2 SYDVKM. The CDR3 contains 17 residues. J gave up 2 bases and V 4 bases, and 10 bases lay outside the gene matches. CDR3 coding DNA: TGTGCCAGCAGTTCCCTCGGGACAGGGAAGTCCACAGATACGCAGTATTTT. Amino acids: CASSSLGTGKSTDTQYF.

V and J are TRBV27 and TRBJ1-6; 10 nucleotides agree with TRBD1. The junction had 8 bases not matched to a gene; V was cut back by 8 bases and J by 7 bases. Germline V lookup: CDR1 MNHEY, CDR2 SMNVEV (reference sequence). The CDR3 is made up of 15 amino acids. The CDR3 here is CASQRQDRGNSPLHF. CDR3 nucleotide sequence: TGTGCCAGCCAGAGGCAGGACAGGGGGAATTCACCCCTCCACTTT.